What follows is one TCR beta chain and its context. Its specific antigen is unknown. Base qualities were left out, and no much larger clone turns up one base away. The data originate from a study of blood T cell repertoires in COVID-19 (dated by TCRdb to about 2020). Regarding the study in general: Collaborator samples came from the United States, Italy and Spain and covered acute and convalescent phases of COVID-19. The prospective study material was composed of cDNA or gDNA derived from T cells, B-cell-depleted T cells, or PBMCs. Deeply sampled blood TCRbeta repertoires from subjects exposed to, actively infected with, or recovered from COVID-19 were included in the dataset. The repertoires were released in a freely available public database meant as a resource for research on the immune response to SARS-CoV-2. The samples were drawn from the first 160 participants of the ongoing ImmuneRACE study and from more than 1,000 subjects provided by 6 global collaborators. The sample metadata nearly always contained a de-identified subject ID, COVID-19 status, age in years and sex. HLA class I and class II types, where available, came from metadata supplied by the sample provider rather than from assay-based typing. Summary of the overall study and its limitations: Clinical and demographic metadata were provided uncurated, with the amount varying by source and participant.

CDR1 and CDR2, per the germline V gene (reference sequence), are SEHNR and FQNEAQ. V gives up 3 bases and J gives up 9 bases, and the segment between their germline ends measures 6 bases. From its cysteine to its phenylalanine, the CDR3 spans 11 amino acids. The retained sequence is limited to the CDR3, 33 bases, with the frame set at the first base. The immunoSEQ Assay, a bias-controlled multiplex PCR, was used to amplify TCRbeta CDR3 regions from genomic DNA. As for the original processing: The number of nucleated cells in each sample was estimated by amplification of reference gene primers within the assay. To quantify the absolute abundance of each unique TCRbeta CDR3 rearrangement, sequence reads were collapsed and filtered. For each sample, productive Simpson clonality was calculated as the square root of Simpson's diversity index over productive rearrangements. TCRdb took over this immuneACCESS table, retaining in-frame rearrangements with V and J assigned. Such tables are incomplete; in checked studies, under half of the missing clones stem from an unresolved V gene, and the remainder is unexplained. The V and J calls and clone size come from that table; D and trimming were worked out from the DNA. Within this sample are roughly 38,000 clones, with 81% of them counted one time only. Around 32% of the sample is held by the ten biggest clonotypes.

Each collaborating institution followed its own protocols to collect whole blood in K2EDTA tubes. For TCRbeta analysis, collaborators shipped samples as frozen whole blood, isolated PBMCs, or DNA extracted from either of those sample types. The V and J genes are TRBV7-9 and TRBJ2-1, and possibly TRBD1, on 5 matching bases. This TCR derives from a man older than 75 with active or convalescent COVID-19. The sequencing input was peripheral blood. The CDR3 reads as follows: CASSFRGEQFF. At the DNA level, the sequence is TGTGCCAGCAGCTTTAGGGGTGAGCAGTTCTTC.